This T cell receptor beta chain was profiled in a study of blood T cell repertoires in COVID-19 (dated by TCRdb to 2018 to 2021). In terms of the full investigation: Samples covering the acute and convalescent phases of COVID-19 were provided by collaborators in the United States, Italy and Spain. The prospective study material was composed of cDNA or gDNA derived from T cells, B-cell-depleted T cells, or PBMCs. Deeply sampled blood TCRbeta repertoires from subjects exposed to, actively infected with, or recovered from COVID-19 were included in the dataset. Nearly every sample came with metadata listing a de-identified subject ID, COVID-19 status, age in years and sex. Samples came from the ongoing ImmuneRACE study (first 160 participants) plus 1,254 subjects from 6 global collaborators. The repertoires were made available in a free public database intended to serve as a resource for research on the immune response to SARS-CoV-2. Where HLA class I and class II types were available, the types were taken from metadata supplied by the sample provider, not from assay-based typing. Beyond this particular receptor, the publication reports: How much clinical and demographic metadata was included differed by source and by participant, and the metadata was provided uncurated.

Collaborating institutions collected whole blood in K2EDTA tubes following their own protocols. For TCRbeta analysis, collaborators shipped samples in one of three forms: frozen whole blood, isolated PBMCs, or DNA extracted from either of those sample types. The immunoSEQ Assay, a bias-controlled multiplex PCR, was used to amplify TCRbeta CDR3 regions from genomic DNA. The study's processing was this. Nucleated cell counts per sample were estimated from amplification of reference gene primers within the assay. To quantify the absolute abundance of each unique TCRbeta CDR3 rearrangement, sequence reads were collapsed and filtered. Productive Simpson clonality was computed per sample as the square root of Simpson's diversity index over productive rearrangements. As stored in TCRdb, this immuneACCESS dataset retains in-frame rearrangements with V and J assigned. A fraction of the clones does not appear; measured against another copy, unresolved V genes explain less than half of the discrepancy, and the remainder lacks a known reason. V and J calls and clone size come straight from that table; D and trimming were deduced from the DNA. This sample comprises about 480,000 clones, approximately 90% of them detected only once. The top ten constitute roughly 4% of the sample.

According to the germline V gene, CDR1 reads SGDLS and CDR2 reads YYNGEE. From the cysteine up to the phenylalanine, the CDR3 has a length of 15 residues. Of the read, only the CDR3 DNA is kept; its 45 bases are in frame from base 1. A distance of 15 bases separates the germline ends of V and J, which lose 3 bases and 3 bases respectively. On this clone itself: Its antigen remains undetermined. Per-base qualities were not stored, and no clone one base away is much larger.

The sequence derives from a woman aged 25 to 39 with acute or convalescent COVID-19. Sample: peripheral blood. The chain couples TRBV9 to TRBJ2-5; D gene: possibly TRBD2, on 6 matching bases. The CDR3 region has the sequence CASSGDPGLEETQYF. The sequenced DNA is TGTGCCAGCAGCGGAGACCCGGGACTTGAAGAGACCCAGTACTTC.